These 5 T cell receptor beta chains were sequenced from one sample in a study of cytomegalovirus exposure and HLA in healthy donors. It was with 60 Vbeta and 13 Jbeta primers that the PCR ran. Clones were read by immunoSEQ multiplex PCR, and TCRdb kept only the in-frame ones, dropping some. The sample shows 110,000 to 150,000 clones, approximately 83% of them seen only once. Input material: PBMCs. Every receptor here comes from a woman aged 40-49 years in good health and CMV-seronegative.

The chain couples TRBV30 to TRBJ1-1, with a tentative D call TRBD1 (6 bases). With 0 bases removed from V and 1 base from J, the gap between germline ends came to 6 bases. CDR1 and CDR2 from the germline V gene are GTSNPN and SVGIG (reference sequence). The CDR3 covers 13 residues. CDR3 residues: CAWSVGQNTEAFF. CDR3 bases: TGTGCCTGGAGTGTGGGACAGAACACTGAAGCTTTCTTT.

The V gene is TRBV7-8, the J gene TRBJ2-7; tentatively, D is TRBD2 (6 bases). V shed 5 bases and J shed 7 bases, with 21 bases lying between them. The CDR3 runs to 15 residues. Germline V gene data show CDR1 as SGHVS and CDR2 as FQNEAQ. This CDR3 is CASSTGGGPVGEQYF. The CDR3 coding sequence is TGTGCCAGCAGCACCGGGGGTGGCCCCGTTGGGGAGCAGTACTTC.

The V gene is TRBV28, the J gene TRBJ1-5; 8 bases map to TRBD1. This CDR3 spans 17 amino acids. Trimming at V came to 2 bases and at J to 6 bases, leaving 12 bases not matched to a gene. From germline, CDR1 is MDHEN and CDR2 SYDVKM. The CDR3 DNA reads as TGTGCCAGCAGTTTAAAGTTTCAAGGGACAGGCAGTCAGCCCCAGCATTTT. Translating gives CASSLKFQGTGSQPQHF.

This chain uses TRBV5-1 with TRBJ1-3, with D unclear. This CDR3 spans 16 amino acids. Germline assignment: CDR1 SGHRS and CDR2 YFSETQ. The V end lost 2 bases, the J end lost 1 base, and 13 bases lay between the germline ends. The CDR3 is CASSFTEKASGNTIYF. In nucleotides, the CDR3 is TGCGCCAGCAGCTTCACGGAGAAGGCTTCTGGAAACACCATATATTTT.

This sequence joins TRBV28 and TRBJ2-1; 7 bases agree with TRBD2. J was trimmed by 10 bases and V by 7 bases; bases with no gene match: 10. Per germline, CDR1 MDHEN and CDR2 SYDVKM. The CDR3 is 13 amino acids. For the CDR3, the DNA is TGTGCCAGCACCCCCGGGCAGGGAGGGGAGCAGTTCTTC. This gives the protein CASTPGQGGEQFF.